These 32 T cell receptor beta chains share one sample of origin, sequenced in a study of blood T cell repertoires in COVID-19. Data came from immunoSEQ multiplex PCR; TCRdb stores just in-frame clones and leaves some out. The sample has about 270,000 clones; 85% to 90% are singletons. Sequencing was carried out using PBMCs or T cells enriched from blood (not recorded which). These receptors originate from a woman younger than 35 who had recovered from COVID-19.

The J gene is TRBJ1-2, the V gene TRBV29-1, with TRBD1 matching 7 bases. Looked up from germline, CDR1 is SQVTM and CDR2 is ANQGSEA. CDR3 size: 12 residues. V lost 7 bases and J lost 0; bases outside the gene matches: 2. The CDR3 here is CSGGQTNYGYTF. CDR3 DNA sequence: TGCAGCGGGGGACAGACTAACTATGGCTACACCTTC.

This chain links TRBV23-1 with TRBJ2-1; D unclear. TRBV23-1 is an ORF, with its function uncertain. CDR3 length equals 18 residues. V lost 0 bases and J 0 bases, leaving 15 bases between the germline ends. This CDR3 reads CASSQSSRLNISYNEQFF. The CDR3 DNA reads TGCGCCAGCAGTCAATCTTCGAGACTGAATATCTCCTACAATGAGCAGTTCTTC.

The CDR3 DNA reads TGCGCCAGCAGCCGAGCGGGGGGGAATTCGGAGACCCAGTACTTC. Its protein product is CASSRAGGNSETQYF. V is TRBV4-1 and J is TRBJ2-5; 10 bases match TRBD2. V was clipped by 4 bases and J by 5 bases; unmatched bases: 7. CDR3 length: 15 residues. The germline V gene has CDR1 MGHRA and CDR2 YSYEKL.

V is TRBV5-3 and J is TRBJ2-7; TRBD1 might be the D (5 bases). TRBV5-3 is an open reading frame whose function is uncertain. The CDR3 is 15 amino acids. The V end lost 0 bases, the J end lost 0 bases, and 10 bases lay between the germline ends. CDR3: CARSLGDSFSYEQYF. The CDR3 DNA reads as TGTGCCAGAAGCTTGGGCGACAGTTTCTCCTACGAGCAGTACTTC.

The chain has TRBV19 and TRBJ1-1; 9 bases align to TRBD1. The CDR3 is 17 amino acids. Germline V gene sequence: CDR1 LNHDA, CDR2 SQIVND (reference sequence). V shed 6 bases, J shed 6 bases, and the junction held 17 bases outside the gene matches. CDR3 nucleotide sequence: TGTGCCAGTAGCAGGGGGACACAGGGGGCGCCGAGGGCTGAAGCTTTCTTT. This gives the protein CASSRGTQGAPRAEAFF.

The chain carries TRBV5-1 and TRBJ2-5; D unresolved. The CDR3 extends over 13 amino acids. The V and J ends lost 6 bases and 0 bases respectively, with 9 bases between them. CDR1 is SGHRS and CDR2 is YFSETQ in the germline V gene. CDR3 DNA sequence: TGCGCCAGCACAGACGAGGACCAAGAGACCCAGTACTTC. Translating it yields CASTDEDQETQYF.

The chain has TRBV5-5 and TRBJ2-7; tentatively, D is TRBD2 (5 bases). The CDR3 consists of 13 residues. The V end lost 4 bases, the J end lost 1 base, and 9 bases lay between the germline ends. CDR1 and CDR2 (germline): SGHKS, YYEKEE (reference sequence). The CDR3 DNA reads TGTGCCAGCAGCCGCCGGGATTCCTACGAGCAGTACTTC. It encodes CASSRRDSYEQYF.

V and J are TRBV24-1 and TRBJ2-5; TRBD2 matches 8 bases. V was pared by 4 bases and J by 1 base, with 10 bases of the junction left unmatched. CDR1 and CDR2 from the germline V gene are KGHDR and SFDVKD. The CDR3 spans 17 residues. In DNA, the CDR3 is TGTGCCACCAGTGACCCTCTCGTAGCGGGGTCCCAAGAGACCCAGTACTTC. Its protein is CATSDPLVAGSQETQYF.

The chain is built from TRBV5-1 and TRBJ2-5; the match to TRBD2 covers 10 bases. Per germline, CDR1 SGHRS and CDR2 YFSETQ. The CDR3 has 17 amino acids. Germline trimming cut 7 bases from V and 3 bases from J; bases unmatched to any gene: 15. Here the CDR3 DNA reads TGCGCCAGCCGAGGGGGCCTAGCGGGGGAGCTCGAAGAGACCCAGTACTTC. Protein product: CASRGGLAGELEETQYF.

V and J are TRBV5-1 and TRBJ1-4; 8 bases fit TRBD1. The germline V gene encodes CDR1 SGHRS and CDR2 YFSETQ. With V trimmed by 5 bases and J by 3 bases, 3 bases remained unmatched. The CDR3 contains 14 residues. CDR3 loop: CASRKTGANEKLFF. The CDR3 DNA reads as TGCGCCAGCAGAAAGACAGGGGCTAATGAAAAACTGTTTTTT.

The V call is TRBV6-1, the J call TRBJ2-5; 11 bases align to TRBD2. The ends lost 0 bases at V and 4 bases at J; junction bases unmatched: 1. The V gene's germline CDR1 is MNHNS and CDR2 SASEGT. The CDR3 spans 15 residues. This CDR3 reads CASSEAGTSGETQYF. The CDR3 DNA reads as TGTGCCAGCAGTGAAGCGGGGACTAGCGGAGAGACCCAGTACTTC.

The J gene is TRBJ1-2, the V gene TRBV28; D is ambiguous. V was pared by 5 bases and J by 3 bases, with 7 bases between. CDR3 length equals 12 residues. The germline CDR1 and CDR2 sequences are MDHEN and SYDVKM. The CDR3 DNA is TGTGCCAGCAGTATAGAAGACTATGGCTACACCTTC. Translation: CASSIEDYGYTF.

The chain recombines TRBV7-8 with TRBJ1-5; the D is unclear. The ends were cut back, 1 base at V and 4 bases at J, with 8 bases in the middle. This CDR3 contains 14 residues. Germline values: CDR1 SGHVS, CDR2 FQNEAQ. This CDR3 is CASSLVPFNQPQHF. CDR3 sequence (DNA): TGTGCCAGCAGCTTAGTCCCCTTTAATCAGCCCCAGCATTTT.

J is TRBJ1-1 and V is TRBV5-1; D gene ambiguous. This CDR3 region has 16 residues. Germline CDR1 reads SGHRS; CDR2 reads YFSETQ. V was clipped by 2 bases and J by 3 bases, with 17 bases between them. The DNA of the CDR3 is TGCGCCAGCAGCTTCTTCGCCTCGAGGGTCTACACTGAAGCTTTCTTT. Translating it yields CASSFFASRVYTEAFF.

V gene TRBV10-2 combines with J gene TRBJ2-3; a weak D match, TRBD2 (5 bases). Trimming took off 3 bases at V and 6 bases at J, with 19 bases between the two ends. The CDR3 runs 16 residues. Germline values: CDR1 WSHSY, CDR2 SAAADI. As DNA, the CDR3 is TGCGCCAGCAGTGATTTTGGACGGGGTGGCTGGGATACGCAGTATTTT. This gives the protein CASSDFGRGGWDTQYF.

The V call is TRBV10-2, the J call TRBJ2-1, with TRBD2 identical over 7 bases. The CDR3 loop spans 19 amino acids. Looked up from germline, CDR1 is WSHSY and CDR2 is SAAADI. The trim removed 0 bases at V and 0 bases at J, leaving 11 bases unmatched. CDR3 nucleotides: TGCGCCAGCAGTGAGTCGGGGGGGGTATTTGACAGCTCCTACAATGAGCAGTTCTTC. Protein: CASSESGGVFDSSYNEQFF.

CDR3 in amino acids: CASSQTGSSYEQYF. CDR3 sequence (DNA): TGTGCCAGCAGCCAGACAGGGAGCTCCTACGAGCAGTACTTC. V and J are TRBV5-4 and TRBJ2-7, with 7 nucleotides matching TRBD1. Trimming removed 4 bases from V and 0 bases from J; junction bases left unmatched: 4. Germline CDR1 reads SGHNT; CDR2 reads YYREEE (reference sequence). CDR3 size: 14 residues.

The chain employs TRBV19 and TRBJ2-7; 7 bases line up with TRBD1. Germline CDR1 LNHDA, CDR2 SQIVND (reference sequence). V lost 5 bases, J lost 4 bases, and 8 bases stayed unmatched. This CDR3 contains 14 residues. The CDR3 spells CASSPLDRVYEQYF. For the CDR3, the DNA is TGTGCCAGTAGTCCCCTCGACAGGGTTTACGAGCAGTACTTC.

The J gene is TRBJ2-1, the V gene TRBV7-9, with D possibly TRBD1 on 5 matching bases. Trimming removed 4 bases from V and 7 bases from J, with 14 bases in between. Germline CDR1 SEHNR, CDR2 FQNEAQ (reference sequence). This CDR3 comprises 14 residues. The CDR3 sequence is CASSSGGAGNEQFF. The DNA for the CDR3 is TGTGCCAGCAGCTCGGGTGGGGCCGGAAATGAGCAGTTCTTC.

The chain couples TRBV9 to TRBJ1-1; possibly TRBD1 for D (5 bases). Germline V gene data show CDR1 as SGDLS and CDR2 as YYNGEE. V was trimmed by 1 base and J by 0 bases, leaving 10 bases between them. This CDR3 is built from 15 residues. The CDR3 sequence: CASSVTGRMNTEAFF. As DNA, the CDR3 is TGTGCCAGCAGCGTAACAGGAAGAATGAACACTGAAGCTTTCTTT.

DNA of the CDR3: TGTGCCAGCAGTGAAATAGCGGATCAAGAGACCCAGTACTTC. This translates into CASSEIADQETQYF. The rearrangement joins TRBV6-1 to TRBJ2-5; D is possibly TRBD2 (6 bases). Per the germline V gene, CDR1 is MNHNS and CDR2 is SASEGT. V shed 2 bases and J shed 2 bases, with 9 bases lying between them. CDR3 size: 14 residues.

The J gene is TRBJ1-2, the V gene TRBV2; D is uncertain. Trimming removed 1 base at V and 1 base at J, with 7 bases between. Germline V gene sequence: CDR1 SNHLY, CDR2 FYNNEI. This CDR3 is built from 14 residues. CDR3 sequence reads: CASSEGLFNYGYTF. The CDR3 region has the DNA TGTGCCAGCAGTGAAGGACTCTTTAACTATGGCTACACCTTC.

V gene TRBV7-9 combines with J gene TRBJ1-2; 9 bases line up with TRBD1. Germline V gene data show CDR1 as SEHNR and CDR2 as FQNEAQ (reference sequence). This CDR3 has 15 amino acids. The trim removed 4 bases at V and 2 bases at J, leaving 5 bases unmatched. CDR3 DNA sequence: TGTGCCAGCAGCTCCAGACAGGGGGTAAACTATGGCTACACCTTC. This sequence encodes CASSSRQGVNYGYTF.

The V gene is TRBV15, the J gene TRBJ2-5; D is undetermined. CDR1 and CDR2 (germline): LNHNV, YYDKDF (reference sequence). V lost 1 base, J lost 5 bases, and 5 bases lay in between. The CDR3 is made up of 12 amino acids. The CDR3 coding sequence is TGTGCCACCAGCAGAGTTGAGGAGACCCAGTACTTC. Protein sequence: CATSRVEETQYF.

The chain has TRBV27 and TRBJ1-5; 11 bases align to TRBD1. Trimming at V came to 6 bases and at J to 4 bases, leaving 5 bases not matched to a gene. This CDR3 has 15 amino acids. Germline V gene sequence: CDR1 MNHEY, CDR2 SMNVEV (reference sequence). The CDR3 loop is CASSPGQGENQPQHF. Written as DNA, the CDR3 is TGTGCCAGCAGCCCGGGACAGGGGGAAAATCAGCCCCAGCATTTT.

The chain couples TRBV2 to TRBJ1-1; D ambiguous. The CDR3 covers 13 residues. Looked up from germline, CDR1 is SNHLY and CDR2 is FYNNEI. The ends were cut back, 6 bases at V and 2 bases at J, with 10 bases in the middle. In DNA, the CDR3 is TGTGCCAGCAGCCGAACAGAAAACACTGAAGCTTTCTTT. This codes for CASSRTENTEAFF.

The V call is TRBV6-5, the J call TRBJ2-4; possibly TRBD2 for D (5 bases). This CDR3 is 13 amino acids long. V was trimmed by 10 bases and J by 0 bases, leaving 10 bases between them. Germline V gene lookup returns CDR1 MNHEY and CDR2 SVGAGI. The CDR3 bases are TGTGCCATCCACCGGGAAGCCAAAAACATTCAGTACTTC. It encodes CAIHREAKNIQYF.

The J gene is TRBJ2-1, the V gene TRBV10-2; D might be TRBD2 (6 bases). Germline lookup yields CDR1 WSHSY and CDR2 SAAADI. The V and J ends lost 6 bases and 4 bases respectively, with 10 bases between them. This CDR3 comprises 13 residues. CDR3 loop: CASRAGMYNEQFF. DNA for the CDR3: TGCGCCAGCAGGGCGGGGATGTACAATGAGCAGTTCTTC.

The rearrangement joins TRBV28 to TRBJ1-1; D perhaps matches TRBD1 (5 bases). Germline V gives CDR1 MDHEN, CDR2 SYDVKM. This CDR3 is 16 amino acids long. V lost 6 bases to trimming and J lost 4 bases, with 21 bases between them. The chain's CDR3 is CASRDGQGGGLTEAFF. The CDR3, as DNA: TGTGCCAGCAGGGACGGTCAGGGAGGAGGCCTCACTGAAGCTTTCTTT.

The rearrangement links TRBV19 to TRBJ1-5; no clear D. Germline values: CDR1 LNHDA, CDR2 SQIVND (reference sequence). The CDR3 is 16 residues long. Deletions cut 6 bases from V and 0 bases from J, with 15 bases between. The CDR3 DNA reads TGTGCCAGTAGCGACCGTCGGGAATATAGCAATCAGCCCCAGCATTTT. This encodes CASSDRREYSNQPQHF.

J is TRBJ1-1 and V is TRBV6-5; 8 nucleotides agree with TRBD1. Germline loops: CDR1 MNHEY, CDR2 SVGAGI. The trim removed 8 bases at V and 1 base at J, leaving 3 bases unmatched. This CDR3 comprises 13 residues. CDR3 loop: CASYRGTNTEAFF. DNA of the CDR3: TGTGCCAGCTACAGGGGGACGAACACTGAAGCTTTCTTT.

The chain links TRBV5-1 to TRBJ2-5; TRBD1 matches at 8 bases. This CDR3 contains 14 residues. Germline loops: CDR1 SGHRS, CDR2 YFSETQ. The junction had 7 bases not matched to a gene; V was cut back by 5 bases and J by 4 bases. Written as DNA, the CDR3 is TGCGCCAGCAGACAACAGGGGGTGTCAGAGACCCAGTACTTC. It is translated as CASRQQGVSETQYF.